This is a list of T cell receptor beta chains from one sample in a study of vaccination effects on CD4 cells after COVID-19. Some clones are missing from TCRdb's copy, which holds only in-frame ones; the method was immunoSEQ multiplex PCR. This repertoire shows 45,000 to 55,000 clones, roughly 70% found once; its top ten account for around 6.7%. Their antigen targets remain unknown. The specimen was CD4+ T cells from PBMCs cultured without peptide, collected after COVID-19 vaccination. All receptors come from a human donor who received a COVID-19 vaccine. Both conserved end residues are part of each CDR3. Each record gives: CDR3 DNA, CDR3 protein, D gene, V gene, clone size, J gene. D genes are given only for firm matches. A clone size is listed for some rows: how often the clone was seen (once, few, many), or a class if it is expanded.

TGCGCCAGCAGTACCATATCCCGGCCCAGTCTAGCGGGGGGACCACAAGAGACCCAGTACTTC CASSTISRPSLAGGPQETQYF TRBD2 TRBV4-1 NA TRBJ2-5
TGCGCCAGCAGGCCCATATGGGGGATGGAGTACTATGGCTACACCTTC CASRPIWGMEYYGYTF NA TRBV4-1 once TRBJ1-2
TGCGCCAGCAGCTTGGTAGGGAACACTGGTGGCTACACCTTC CASSLVGNTGGYTF NA TRBV5-1 NA TRBJ1-2
TGTGCCAGCAGCTTGTTTAAAGACAGGCTGAACACTGAAGCTTTCTTT CASSLFKDRLNTEAFF NA TRBV5-5 few TRBJ1-1
TGTGCCAGCAGCTTTTCAGGGGCTCCCGGGGAGCTGTTTTTT CASSFSGAPGELFF NA TRBV5-5 NA TRBJ2-2
TGCGCCAGCAGTGAGAACTTTTTTGGGACAGGGAACACTGAAGCTTTCTTT CASSENFFGTGNTEAFF TRBD1 TRBV10-1 few TRBJ1-1
TGTGCCAGCAGCGTAGACAGGTTTGGGGAGCAGTACTTC CASSVDRFGEQYF NA TRBV9 few TRBJ2-7
TGTGCCAGCAGCCAAGGAGTCGCTGGGGCCAACGTCCTGACTTTC CASSQGVAGANVLTF NA TRBV14 NA TRBJ2-6
TGTGCCAGCAGCCAACTGTTAGCGGGGTTAGGCACAGATACGCAGTATTTT CASSQLLAGLGTDTQYF TRBD2 TRBV3-1/TRBV3-2 NA TRBJ2-3
TGTGCCAGCAGCTTGGATCTGGGGAGTTACTATGGCTACACCTTC CASSLDLGSYYGYTF NA TRBV5-8 once TRBJ1-2
TGCGCCAGCAGGGGAGGTGATAATTCACCCCTCCACTTT CASRGGDNSPLHF NA TRBV5-1 NA TRBJ1-6
TGTGCCATCAGCGGACAGGGGAGCTCCTACGAGCAGTACTTC CAISGQGSSYEQYF TRBD1 TRBV10-3 NA TRBJ2-7
TGTGCCAGCAGTGAGTGGCAGGGAGTCTATGGCTACACCTTC CASSEWQGVYGYTF NA TRBV6-1 NA TRBJ1-2
TGTGCCAGCAGCCATTCAGGGGGAATCAGCTATGGCTACACCTTC CASSHSGGISYGYTF TRBD1 TRBV5-4 NA TRBJ1-2
TGTGCCAGCTCACCCGGGACAGTTCTTCATGGGCGGGGAAACACCATATATTTT CASSPGTVLHGRGNTIYF TRBD1 TRBV18 NA TRBJ1-3
TGTGCCAGCAGCTTAGGTCAGACGGATCATAGCTATAATTCACCCCTCCACTTT CASSLGQTDHSYNSPLHF NA TRBV11-3 few TRBJ1-6
TGTGCCAGCAGCGTAGGCCCGCAGGAGACCCAGTACTTC CASSVGPQETQYF NA TRBV9 NA TRBJ2-5
TGTGCCAGCAGCCCCAAGGGGGCTTCTGGCTATGGCTACACCTTC CASSPKGASGYGYTF TRBD1 TRBV7-2 NA TRBJ1-2
TGCAGCGTTGTTCCGGCGAACACCGGGGAGCTGTTTTTT CSVVPANTGELFF NA TRBV29-1 NA TRBJ2-2
TGTGCCAGCAGCTTAATTTTTGGGACTACCAAGAAAGAGACCCAGTACTTC CASSLIFGTTKKETQYF TRBD2 TRBV7-9 NA TRBJ2-5
TGCAGTGCGCCTAGCGGGGCGGTGCAGTACTTC CSAPSGAVQYF TRBD2 TRBV20-1 NA TRBJ2-7
TGTGCCAGCAGTCGGGGGGCGAGGTATGAAAAACTGTTTTTT CASSRGARYEKLFF NA TRBV5-4 NA TRBJ1-4
TGCGCCAGCAGCTCCTCCGTGGGTAGCACAGATACGCAGTATTTT CASSSSVGSTDTQYF NA TRBV5-1 NA TRBJ2-3
TGTGCCAGCATCCTGGGACAGGGTGGAAACACCATATATTTT CASILGQGGNTIYF TRBD1 TRBV6-5 NA TRBJ1-3
TGTGCCAGCAGCTTAGCTCTGGGACCGGATGGCTACACCTTC CASSLALGPDGYTF NA TRBV7-8 medium-sized TRBJ1-2
TGTGCCAGTAGCCAACCATCCGACCGGAGTCTCTCTGGGGCCAACGTCCTGACTTTC CASSQPSDRSLSGANVLTF NA TRBV19 NA TRBJ2-6
TGTGCCACCAGTGATCCGGGACAGGCCCACGAGCAGTACTTC CATSDPGQAHEQYF TRBD1 TRBV24-1 NA TRBJ2-7
TGCGCCAGCAGCCAAGATTCTACCGGGGGGGGTGGCTACACCTTC CASSQDSTGGGGYTF NA TRBV4-1 few TRBJ1-2
TGCGCCAGCAGCTTGGCCCAGGGACTAGCGGGAGTAGAGACCCAGTACTTC CASSLAQGLAGVETQYF TRBD2 TRBV5-1 NA TRBJ2-5
TGCGCCAGCAGCCCGGAAGGTAATCAGCCCCAGCATTTT CASSPEGNQPQHF NA TRBV5-1 NA TRBJ1-5
TGCAGCGTTGATACCGGGACAGGGGTCGGGGAGCTGTTTTTT CSVDTGTGVGELFF TRBD1 TRBV29-1 NA TRBJ2-2
TGTGCCAGCAGCTTACCACAGGGACGTGGCTACACCTTC CASSLPQGRGYTF NA TRBV7-2 NA TRBJ1-2
TGTGCCAGCAGCTTGGCAGGGCTCACTGAAGCTTTCTTT CASSLAGLTEAFF NA TRBV5-5 NA TRBJ1-1
TGTGCCATCAGTGTCACGGGACACGTTTACGAGCAGTACTTC CAISVTGHVYEQYF NA TRBV10-3 few TRBJ2-7
TGTGCCAGCAGTACCACCCCGGATAACTATGGCTACACCTTC CASSTTPDNYGYTF NA TRBV28 NA TRBJ1-2
TGTGCCAGCAGCCTACAGGGGATCTCACCCCTCCACTTT CASSLQGISPLHF TRBD1 TRBV3-1/TRBV3-2 once TRBJ1-6
TGTGCCAGCAGCTCGACGGAGAACACTGAAGCTTTCTTT CASSSTENTEAFF NA TRBV11-2 few TRBJ1-1
TGTGCCAGCAGTTTAAAGCCGACAGGGAGTCAGCCCCAGCATTTT CASSLKPTGSQPQHF TRBD1 TRBV27 NA TRBJ1-5
TGTGCCAGCAGTTTTCTCGGAACGGAGACCCAGTACTTC CASSFLGTETQYF NA TRBV27 few TRBJ2-5
TGTGCCAGCAGCCGAACTAGCGGGAGCTCCTACGAGCAGTACTTC CASSRTSGSSYEQYF TRBD2 TRBV3-1/TRBV3-2 NA TRBJ2-7
TGTGCCAGCAGTGATGTCTCTTGGGGAACTGAGAATGAGCAGTTCTTC CASSDVSWGTENEQFF NA TRBV6-4 NA TRBJ2-1
TGCGCCAGCAGCTTGCGCAGCGGGAGTGGCGGTGAGCAGTTCTTC CASSLRSGSGGEQFF TRBD2 TRBV5-1 few TRBJ2-1
TGCGCCAGCAGCCAAGAGGGGAGGGGCGTTATTGAAGCTTTCTTT CASSQEGRGVIEAFF NA TRBV4-1 few TRBJ1-1
TGTGCCAGCAGCTTGGTCTCGACGGATGGCGAGCAGTACTTC CASSLVSTDGEQYF NA TRBV5-6 few TRBJ2-7
TGTGCCAGCAGCCCGGGACTAGCGGGATTCACAGATACGCAGTATTTT CASSPGLAGFTDTQYF TRBD2 TRBV5-4 NA TRBJ2-3
TGTGCCAGCAGCTTCGAAAGCGAAAAACTGTTTTTT CASSFESEKLFF NA TRBV7-9 NA TRBJ1-4
TGCGCCAGCAGACCAATGGGACAGGGGGCCGCTGGGGCCAACGTCCTGACTTTC CASRPMGQGAAGANVLTF TRBD1 TRBV10-2 NA TRBJ2-6
TGTGCCAGTGGGGTGGACAGGGGTTATAGCAATCAGCCCCAGCATTTT CASGVDRGYSNQPQHF NA TRBV21-1 once TRBJ1-5
TGTGCCAGCAGTTGGAATACAGACCCTAACTATGGCTACACCTTC CASSWNTDPNYGYTF NA TRBV6-5 NA TRBJ1-2
TGTGCCAGCTCATTGTCCGCTGCGGGAGCTCCCGCTAGCACAGATACGCAGTATTTT CASSLSAAGAPASTDTQYF TRBD2 TRBV18 NA TRBJ2-3
TGTGCCAGCAGCAAAAGAACCGGGGAGCTGTTTTTT CASSKRTGELFF NA TRBV21-1 NA TRBJ2-2